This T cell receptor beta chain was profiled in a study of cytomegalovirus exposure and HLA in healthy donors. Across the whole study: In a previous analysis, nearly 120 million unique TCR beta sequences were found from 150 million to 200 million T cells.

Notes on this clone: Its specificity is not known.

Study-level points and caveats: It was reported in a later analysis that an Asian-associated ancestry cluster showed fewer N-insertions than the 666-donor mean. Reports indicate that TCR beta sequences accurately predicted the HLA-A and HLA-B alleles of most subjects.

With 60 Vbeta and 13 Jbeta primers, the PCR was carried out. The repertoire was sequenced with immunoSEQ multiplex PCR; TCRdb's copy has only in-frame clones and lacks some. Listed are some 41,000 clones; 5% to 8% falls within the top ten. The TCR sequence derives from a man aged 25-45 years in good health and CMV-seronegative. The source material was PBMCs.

For the CDR3, the DNA is TGTGCCAGCAGCCTAGCGGGAGGAAAAGATACGCAGTATTTT. This encodes CASSLAGGKDTQYF. The V call is TRBV6-6, the J call TRBJ2-3, with 11 bases aligning to TRBD2. The germline V gene encodes CDR1 MNHNY and CDR2 SVGAGI (reference sequence). The CDR3 has 14 amino acids. Trimming removed 6 bases from V and 5 bases from J; junction bases left unmatched: 4.